This T cell receptor (beta chain) was identified during a study of blood T cell repertoires in COVID-19. The overall study: Researchers got acute and convalescent COVID-19 samples from the United States, Italy and Spain. PBMCs, B-cell-depleted T cells, or T cells provided the cDNA or gDNA that made up the material.

In the authors' workflow: Amplified reference gene primers provided the basis for estimating nucleated cell counts. Assay: immunoSEQ multiplex PCR; the TCRdb copy retains only in-frame clones and omits some. The V and J calls and the clone size are those of that table, but D and trimming were determined from the DNA. The data contain under 500,000 clones, around 89% of them singletons. J gave up 6 bases and V 2 bases, and 10 bases lay outside the gene matches. Germline loops: CDR1 MNHNS, CDR2 SASEGT. The CDR3 consists of 16 residues. Sequencing input: peripheral blood. This TCR was sampled from a woman in her thirties with acute or convalescent COVID-19. The chain couples TRBV6-1 to TRBJ2-1; 7 positions agree with TRBD2. The CDR3 nucleotides read TGTGCCAGCAGTGAATTGGGTAGCGGGCGGTTCAATGAGCAGTTCTTC. It is translated as CASSELGSGRFNEQFF.